The clone carrying this T cell receptor beta chain showed up just a few times. What it binds is unknown. This entry comes from a study of T cell repertoires in cytomegalovirus infection. Study-level information: Public TCR beta signatures marked donors with CMV infection and the matching HLA. Study-level points and caveats: Based on cumulative public TCR beta family frequency, carriers of CMV plus the relevant HLA were identified. There were HLA-C-restricted CMV-specific TCR beta clonotypes dominating the ex vivo response.

This CDR3 comprises 13 residues. CDR1 SEHNR and CDR2 FQNEAQ come from the germline V gene (reference sequence). Trimming took 6 bases from V and 2 from J, leaving 10 bases between them. TCRdb passed the reads through MiXCR, listing each CDR3 protein once. This table has 250,000 or so distinct CDR3 sequences, about 18% appearing once. The chain joins TRBV7-9 to TRBJ2-5, with D unclear. Sequences were obtained from CD8+ T cells from PBMCs. The clonotype comes from a human donor in good health (CMV status not recorded). Some clones in this sample may be carry-over from other donors' samples. This chain's CDR3 is CASRADPQETQYF. CDR3 sequence (DNA): TGTGCCAGCAGGGCGGACCCACAAGAGACCCAGTACTTC.